This T cell receptor (beta chain) derives from a study of cytomegalovirus exposure and HLA in healthy donors. Study as a whole: The same platform as the approximately 700 first-cohort repertoires was used for the 90 to 150 validation repertoires, a later analysis reported.

In regard to this clone: No antigen is known for it.

Using immunoSEQ multiplex PCR, the repertoire was profiled, and TCRdb retains in-frame clones only, with some absent. The repertoire includes hundreds of thousands of clones, around 88% of them detected once, and 0.95% to 1.5% sits in the top ten. General study results and limits: It was found in a later analysis that first-cohort TCR clusters tended to co-occur in the approximately 130 validation repertoires. 164 TCR beta chains were listed as cytomegalovirus-associated. Using the classifier, cytomegalovirus status was reportedly diagnosed with high specificity and sensitivity.

V was pared by 0 bases and J by 7 bases, with 6 bases of the junction left unmatched. Germline CDR1 reads SGHRS; CDR2 reads YFSETQ. The CDR3 is 15 amino acids. The chain links TRBV5-1 to TRBJ1-1; 10 nucleotides agree with TRBD1. What was sequenced was PBMCs. This clonotype was obtained from a woman in her twenties or thirties in good health and CMV-seropositive. The CDR3 coding sequence is TGCGCCAGCAGCTTGGACCCTCGGGACAGGGGTGAAGCTTTCTTT. It translates to CASSLDPRDRGEAFF. Using reference TRBV5-1 and TRBJ1-1 for the parts outside the CDR3, the full variable domain is KAGVTQTPRYLIKTRGQQVTLSCSPISGHRSVSWYQQTPGQGLQFLFEYFSETQRNKGNFPGRFSGRQFSNSRSEMNVSTLELGDSALYLCASSLDPRDRGEAFFGQGTRLTVV.